In its sample, the clone carrying this T cell receptor (beta chain) was seen a few times. Its specificity is unknown. The sample is drawn from a study of cytomegalovirus exposure and HLA in healthy donors. Study outcomes and limitations: Rarity characterized most TCR sequences, yet some public TCRs appeared in many donors.

V dropped 2 bases and J dropped 9 bases, with 11 bases sitting between them. The CDR3 consists of 13 residues. The germline V gene has CDR1 SGHAT and CDR2 FQDESV (reference sequence). The donors were in the 120-subject validation cohort, distinct from the approximately 610-subject first cohort. Generated by immunoSEQ multiplex PCR, the TCRdb table keeps only in-frame clones and is missing some. The sample consists of about 160,000 clones, around nine tenths of them appearing once. This receptor was taken from a man aged 18 to 35 in good health and CMV-seronegative. The chain has TRBV11-1 and TRBJ2-1; D perhaps matches TRBD2 (5 bases). Sequencing used PBMCs. The CDR3 loop reads CASSLSGSGEQFF. In DNA, the CDR3 is TGTGCCAGCAGCTTATCGGGATCGGGTGAGCAGTTCTTC.